This T cell receptor (beta chain) comes out of a study of blood T cell repertoires in COVID-19 (TCRdb year 2020). In the study overall: The collaborator samples originated in the United States, Italy and Spain and spanned the acute and convalescent phases of COVID-19. The material from the prospective study consisted of cDNA or gDNA derived from T cells, B-cell-depleted T cells, or PBMCs. Deeply sampled blood TCRbeta repertoires from subjects exposed to, actively infected with, or recovered from COVID-19 were included in the dataset. A freely available public database, intended as a resource for researchers studying the immune response to SARS-CoV-2, is where the repertoires were released. The samples were drawn from two sources: the first 160 participants of the ongoing ImmuneRACE study, and some 1,300 subjects contributed by 6 global collaborators. A de-identified subject ID, COVID-19 status, age in years and sex were almost always included in the sample metadata. HLA class I and class II types, where available, came from metadata supplied by the sample provider rather than from assay-based typing. General study outcomes and caveats: The amount of clinical and demographic metadata varied by source and participant and was provided uncurated.

The collaborating institutions used their own protocols to collect whole blood in K2EDTA tubes. For TCRbeta analysis, collaborator samples were shipped as frozen whole blood, as isolated PBMCs, or as DNA extracted from either sample type. In the case of this clone: Which antigen it targets is not known. It has no much larger one-base neighbor in the sample; base qualities were not kept.

TCRbeta CDR3 regions were amplified from genomic DNA using the immunoSEQ Assay, a bias-controlled multiplex PCR. Per the original workflow: Nucleated cell counts per sample were estimated from amplification of reference gene primers within the assay. To quantify the absolute abundance of each unique TCRbeta CDR3 rearrangement, sequence reads were collapsed and filtered. For each sample, productive Simpson clonality was calculated by taking the square root of Simpson's diversity index across productive rearrangements. This is the immuneACCESS table as TCRdb keeps it, with only in-frame sequences that have V and J called. A part of the clones is gone; compared with another copy, unresolved V genes explain less than half, and the rest is unexplained. Clonal size and the V and J genes are those of that table, whereas D and trimming came from the DNA. This sample holds around 100,000 clones; just under 80% were observed only once. The top ten clones comprise roughly a third of the sample.

The TCR comes from a man between 70 and 80 years old with active or convalescent COVID-19. Source material: peripheral blood.

The sequenced DNA: TGCAGCGTTGCAGGTCGGAGGTTGGTAACTGAAGCTTTCTTT. Its protein is CSVAGRRLVTEAFF. The chain employs TRBV29-1 and TRBJ1-1; the D gene lacks a confident call. V loses 4 bases, J loses 5 bases, and the germline ends lie 17 bases apart. In the germline V gene, CDR1 corresponds to SQVTM and CDR2 to ANQGSEA. Its CDR3 holds 14 amino acids, cysteine through phenylalanine. Only CDR3 DNA is held: 42 bases, read in frame from base 1.